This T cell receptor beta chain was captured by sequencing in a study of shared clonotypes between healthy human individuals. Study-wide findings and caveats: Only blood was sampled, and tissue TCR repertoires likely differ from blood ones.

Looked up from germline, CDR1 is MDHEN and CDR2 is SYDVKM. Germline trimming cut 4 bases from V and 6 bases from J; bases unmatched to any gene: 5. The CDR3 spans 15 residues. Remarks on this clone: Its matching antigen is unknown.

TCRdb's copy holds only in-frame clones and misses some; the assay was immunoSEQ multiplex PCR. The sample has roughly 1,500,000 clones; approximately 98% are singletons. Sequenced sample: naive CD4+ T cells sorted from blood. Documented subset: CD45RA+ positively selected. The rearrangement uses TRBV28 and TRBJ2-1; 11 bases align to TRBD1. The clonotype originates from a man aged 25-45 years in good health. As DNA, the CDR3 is TGTGCCAGCAGTTGGGGACAGGGGGTGGTCAATGAGCAGTTCTTC. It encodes CASSWGQGVVNEQFF.